This entry concerns a single T cell receptor beta chain. No cognate antigen has been identified for it. Base qualities are not recorded, but no much larger clone differs from it by a single base. Collaborating institutions collected whole blood in K2EDTA tubes following their own protocols. For TCRbeta analysis, collaborator samples were shipped as frozen whole blood, as isolated PBMCs, or as DNA extracted from either sample type. From the germline V gene (reference sequence), CDR1 is LNHDA and CDR2 is SQIVND. Trimming takes 6 bases from V and 0 bases from J, and the germline ends sit 11 bases apart. Counted from cysteine to phenylalanine, this CDR3 has 14 amino acids. Left in the record is the CDR3 DNA by itself, 42 bases read in frame from the first base. The sample is drawn from a study of blood T cell repertoires in COVID-19 (dated by TCRdb to the early 2020s). For context, the study as a whole: The collaborator samples originated in the United States, Italy and Spain and spanned the acute and convalescent phases of COVID-19. Where available, HLA class I and class II types were obtained from metadata supplied by the sample provider rather than from assay-based typing. A freely available public database, intended as a resource for researchers studying the immune response to SARS-CoV-2, is where the repertoires were released. The sample metadata nearly always contained a de-identified subject ID, COVID-19 status, age in years and sex. Deeply sampled blood TCRbeta repertoires from subjects exposed to, actively infected with, or recovered from COVID-19 were included in the dataset. The samples were drawn from two sources: the first 160 participants of the ongoing ImmuneRACE study, and fewer than 1,500 subjects contributed by 6 global collaborators. The material from the prospective study consisted of cDNA or gDNA derived from T cells, B-cell-depleted T cells, or PBMCs.

The immunoSEQ Assay, a bias-controlled multiplex PCR, was used to amplify TCRbeta CDR3 regions from genomic DNA. The paper's processing steps were these. Within the assay, amplification of reference gene primers was used to estimate how many nucleated cells each sample contained. To quantify the absolute abundance of each unique TCRbeta CDR3 rearrangement, sequence reads were collapsed and filtered. For each sample, productive Simpson clonality was calculated as the square root of Simpson's diversity index across productive rearrangements. Not all clones reach the TCRdb copy of this immuneACCESS table, which keeps in-frame sequences only. Checked studies attribute under half of the gap to unresolved V genes and leave the rest unexplained. The V and J calls and the clone size are those of that table, but D and trimming were determined from the DNA. This sample is represented by approximately 70,000 clones; around 80% of them were singletons. Around 9.7% of the sample is in the top ten clones.

Study-wide conclusions, independent of this receptor: The quantity of clinical and demographic metadata differed by source and by participant and was supplied without curation.

This sequence was found in a woman of 80 years or more with acute or convalescent COVID-19. Sample: peripheral blood. The rearrangement combines TRBV19 with TRBJ1-2, with the D gene not clear enough to name. The DNA sequence follows: TGTGCCAGTAGGACCGGGAACGCTAACTATGGCTACACCTTC. The resulting protein is CASRTGNANYGYTF.